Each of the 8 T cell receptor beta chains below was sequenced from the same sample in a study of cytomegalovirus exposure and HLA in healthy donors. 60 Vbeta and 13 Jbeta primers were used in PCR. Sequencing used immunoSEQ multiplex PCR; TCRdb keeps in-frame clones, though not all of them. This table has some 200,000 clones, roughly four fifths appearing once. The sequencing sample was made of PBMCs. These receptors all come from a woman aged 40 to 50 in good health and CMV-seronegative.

CDR3 in DNA: TGCGCCAGCAGCTTGGCCTTGACAGGACAGGGGAACAATGAGCAGTTCTTC. This gives the protein CASSLALTGQGNNEQFF. This rearrangement joins TRBV5-1 to TRBJ2-1, with 9 bases matching TRBD1. There are 17 residues in the CDR3. Unmatched junction bases numbered 9, after V lost 0 bases and J lost 5 bases. Germline-derived CDR1 and CDR2 are SGHRS and YFSETQ. The full variable domain, rest sourced from reference TRBV5-1 and TRBJ2-1, is KAGVTQTPRYLIKTRGQQVTLSCSPISGHRSVSWYQQTPGQGLQFLFEYFSETQRNKGNFPGRFSGRQFSNSRSEMNVSTLELGDSALYLCASSLALTGQGNNEQFFGPGTRLTVL.

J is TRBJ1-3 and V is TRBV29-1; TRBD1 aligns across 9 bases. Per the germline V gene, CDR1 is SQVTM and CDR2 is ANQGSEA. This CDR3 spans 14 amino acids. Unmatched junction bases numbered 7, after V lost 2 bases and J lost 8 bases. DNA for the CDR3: TGCAGCGTTGAATTCGGACAGGGGAGGGACACCATATATTTT. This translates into CSVEFGQGRDTIYF.

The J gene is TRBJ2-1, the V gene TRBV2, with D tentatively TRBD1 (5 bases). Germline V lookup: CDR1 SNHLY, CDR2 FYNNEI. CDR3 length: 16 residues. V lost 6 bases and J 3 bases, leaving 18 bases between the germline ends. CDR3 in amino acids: CASRARVDVLYNEQFF. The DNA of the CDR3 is TGTGCCAGCAGGGCCAGGGTAGATGTACTCTACAATGAGCAGTTCTTC.

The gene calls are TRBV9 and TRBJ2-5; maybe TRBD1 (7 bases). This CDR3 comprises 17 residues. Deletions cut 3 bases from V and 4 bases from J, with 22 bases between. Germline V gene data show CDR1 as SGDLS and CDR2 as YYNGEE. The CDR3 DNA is TGTGCCAGCAGCGCCTACTCCGGGACAGTGGGAGGAGAGACCCAGTACTTC. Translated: CASSAYSGTVGGETQYF.

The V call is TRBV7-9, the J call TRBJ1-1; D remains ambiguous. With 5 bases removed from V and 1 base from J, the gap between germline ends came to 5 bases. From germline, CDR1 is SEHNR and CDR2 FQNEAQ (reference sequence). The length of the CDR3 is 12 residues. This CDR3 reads CASSAGNTEAFF. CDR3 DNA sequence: TGTGCCAGCAGCGCAGGGAACACTGAAGCTTTCTTT.

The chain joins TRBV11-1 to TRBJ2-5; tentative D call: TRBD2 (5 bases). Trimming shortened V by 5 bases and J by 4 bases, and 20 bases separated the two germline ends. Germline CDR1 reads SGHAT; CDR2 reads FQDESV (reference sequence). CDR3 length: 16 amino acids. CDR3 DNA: TGTGCCAGCAGCCCATCCAACCCGGGAATAGGAGAGACCCAGTACTTC. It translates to CASSPSNPGIGETQYF.

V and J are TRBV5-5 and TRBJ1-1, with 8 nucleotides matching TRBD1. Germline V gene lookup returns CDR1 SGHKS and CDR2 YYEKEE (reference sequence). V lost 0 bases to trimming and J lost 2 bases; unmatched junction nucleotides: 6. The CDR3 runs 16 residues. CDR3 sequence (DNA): TGTGCCAGCAGCTTGGATCCCAGGGGGCTAAACACTGAAGCTTTCTTT. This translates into CASSLDPRGLNTEAFF.

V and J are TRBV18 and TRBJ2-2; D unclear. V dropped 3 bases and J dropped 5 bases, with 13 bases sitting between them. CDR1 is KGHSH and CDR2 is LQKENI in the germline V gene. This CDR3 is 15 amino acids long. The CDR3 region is CASSPDDDGTGELFF. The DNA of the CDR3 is TGTGCCAGCTCACCTGATGATGACGGGACCGGGGAGCTGTTTTTT.